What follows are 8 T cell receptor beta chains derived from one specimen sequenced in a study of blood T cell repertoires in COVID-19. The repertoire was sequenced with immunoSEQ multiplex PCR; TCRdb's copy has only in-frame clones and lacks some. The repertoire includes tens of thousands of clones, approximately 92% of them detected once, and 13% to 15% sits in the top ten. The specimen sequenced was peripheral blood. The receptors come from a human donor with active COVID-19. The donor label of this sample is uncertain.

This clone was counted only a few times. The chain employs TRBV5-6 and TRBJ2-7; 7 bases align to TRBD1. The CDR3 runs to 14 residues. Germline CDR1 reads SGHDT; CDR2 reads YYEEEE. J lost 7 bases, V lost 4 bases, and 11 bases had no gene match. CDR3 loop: CASSPTGSGWEQYV. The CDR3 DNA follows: TGTGCCAGCAGCCCGACAGGGTCTGGTTGGGAGCAGTACGTC.

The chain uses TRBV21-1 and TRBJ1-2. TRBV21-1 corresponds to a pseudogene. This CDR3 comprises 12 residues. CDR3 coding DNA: TGTGCCAGCAGCAAAGACGCGGGGGGCTACACCTTC. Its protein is CASSKDAGGYTF.

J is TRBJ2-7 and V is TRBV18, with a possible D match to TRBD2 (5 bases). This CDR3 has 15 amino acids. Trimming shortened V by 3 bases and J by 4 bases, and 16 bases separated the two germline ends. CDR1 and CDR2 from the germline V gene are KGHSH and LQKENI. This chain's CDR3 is CASSPSPGIRYEQYF. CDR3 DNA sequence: TGTGCCAGCTCACCCTCTCCCGGGATCCGTTACGAGCAGTACTTC. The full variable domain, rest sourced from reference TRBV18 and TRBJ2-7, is NAGVMQNPRHLVRRRGQEARLRCSPMKGHSHVYWYRQLPEEGLKFMVYLQKENIIDESGMPKERFSAEFPKEGPSILRIQQVVRGDSAAYFCASSPSPGIRYEQYFGPGTRLTVT.

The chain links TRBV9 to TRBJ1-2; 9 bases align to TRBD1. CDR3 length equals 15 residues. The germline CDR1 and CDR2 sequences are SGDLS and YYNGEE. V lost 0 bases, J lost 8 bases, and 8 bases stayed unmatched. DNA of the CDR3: TGTGCCAGCAGCGTAGGGAAGGACAGGGGAAGGGGCTACACCTTC. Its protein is CASSVGKDRGRGYTF.

The CDR3 DNA follows: TGTGCCAGCAGACTAGCGTCCAACAATGAGCAGTTCTTC. Its translation: CASRLASNNEQFF. This chain uses TRBV4-2 with TRBJ2-1; 7 bases line up with TRBD2. After removal of 6 bases from V and 5 bases from J, the junction contained 4 bases not matched to a gene. Germline V lookup: CDR1 LGHNA, CDR2 YNFKEQ. The CDR3 spans 13 residues.

The CDR3 DNA is TGTGCCATCAGTGAGTCGTTGGACAGGGCTCAGCCCCAGCATTTT. Residues: CAISESLDRAQPQHF. The V and J genes are TRBV10-3 and TRBJ1-5; TRBD1 aligns across 8 bases. Germline assignment: CDR1 ENHRY and CDR2 SYGVKD. CDR3 length: 15 amino acids. With 0 bases clipped from V and 6 bases from J, the junction kept 4 bases outside the gene matches.

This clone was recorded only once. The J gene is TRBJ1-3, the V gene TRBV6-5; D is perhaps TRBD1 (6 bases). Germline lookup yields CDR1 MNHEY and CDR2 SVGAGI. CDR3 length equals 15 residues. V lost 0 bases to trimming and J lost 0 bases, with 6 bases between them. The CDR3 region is CASSYSTGSGNTIYF. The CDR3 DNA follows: TGTGCCAGCAGTTACTCGACAGGCTCTGGAAACACCATATATTTT.

The CDR3 region has the DNA TGCGCCAGCAGCTTTCAAGGACAGGGGGCCACAGATACGCAGTATTTT. Translation: CASSFQGQGATDTQYF. The chain combines TRBV5-1 with TRBJ2-3, with TRBD1 matching over 11 bases. The CDR3 length is 16 residues. Per germline, CDR1 SGHRS and CDR2 YFSETQ. Trimming at V came to 2 bases and at J to 2 bases, leaving 4 bases not matched to a gene.